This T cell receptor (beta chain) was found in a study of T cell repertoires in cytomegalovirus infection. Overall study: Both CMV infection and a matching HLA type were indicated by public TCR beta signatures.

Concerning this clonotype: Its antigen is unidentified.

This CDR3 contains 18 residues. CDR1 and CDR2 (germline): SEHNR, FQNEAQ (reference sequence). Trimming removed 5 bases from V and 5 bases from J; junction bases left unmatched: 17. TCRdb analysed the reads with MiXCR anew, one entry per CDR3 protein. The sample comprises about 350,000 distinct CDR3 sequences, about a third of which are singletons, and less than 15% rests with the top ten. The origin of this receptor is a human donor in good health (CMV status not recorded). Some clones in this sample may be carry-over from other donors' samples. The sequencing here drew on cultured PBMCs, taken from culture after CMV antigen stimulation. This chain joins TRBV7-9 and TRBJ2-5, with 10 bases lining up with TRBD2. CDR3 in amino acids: CASSPASGRAFKEETQYF. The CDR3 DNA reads TGTGCCAGCAGCCCCGCCAGCGGGAGGGCCTTTAAAGAGGAGACCCAGTACTTC.